This TCR beta chain was found in a study of shared clonotypes between healthy human individuals (dated by TCRdb to about 2020). Turning to the overall study: A couple of women and a few men aged 18 to 49 years were included in the cohort. For each donor, CD4 naive and CD4 memory were each run on three plates, CD8 naive on two plates, and CD8 memory on one plate. Blood TCR repertoires of a handful of healthy adults were deeply sequenced to estimate repertoire size and the extent of clonotype sharing between individuals. To increase sequencing depth and limit assay-specific biases, TCR repertoire library preparation and sequencing were carried out by different laboratories using diverse techniques. Between about 0.8 and 9.5 billion PBMCs per donor were obtained by leukapheresis. General findings and caveats noted by the study authors: The small number of donors limited the genetic and exposure-history diversity represented. Sharing across several donors was observed for about 5% of naive CD4, over 3% of naive CD8, 2% to 2.5% of memory CD4, and 0.4% of memory CD8 clonotypes. Pairwise subsampling indicated that sequencing depth was expected to affect the degree of clonotype sharing among donors. Sampling was restricted to blood, and TCR repertoires in tissue are likely to differ from TCR repertoires in blood. Naive subsets generally had larger estimated clonotype richness than memory subsets did. Compared with non-shared clonotypes, clonotypes shared by all four sorted-subset donors had higher generation probabilities. Rarefaction of sorted-subset datasets indicated incomplete sequencing despite the large sequencing depth.

TCR CDR3 regions were amplified from genomic DNA by multiplex PCR using the deep immunoSEQ assay. Extracted genomic DNA from each cell subset was spread evenly across all wells of several immunoSEQ 96-well plates, with each plate serving as a replicate. For sorted subsets, each replicate PCR was loaded with approximately 190 ng genomic DNA, equivalent to some 31,000 T cell genomes. Purified libraries were quantified with a Qubit 3.0 fluorometer, sized on a Bioanalyzer 2100, and re-quantified with the KAPA Library Quantification kit. Each immunoSEQ 96-well plate was sequenced on its own single-read 150-cycle Illumina NextSeq 550 flow cell. The authors' pipeline ran thus. The immunoSEQ output contained only junctional sequences without quality scores, so filtering could not match that applied to full-length reads. Sequences were annotated with PyIR, a Python wrapper for IgBLAST v1.9, and V/J genes and CDR3 were assigned using IMGT germline references. Reads with weak V/J assignments (E-value above 1e-6), missing CDR3, stop codons, out-of-frame junctions, or ambiguous translated residues were removed. V3J clonotypes were defined as sequences sharing the same inferred V gene, J gene, and CDR3 amino acid sequence. The percentage overlap between two repertoires was calculated by dividing the number of shared unique clonotypes by the size of the smaller repertoire. RTK rarefaction, the Chao1 estimator, and Recon v2.1 estimates of unobserved clonotypes were used to assess repertoire richness. Generation probabilities for all TCRbeta clonotypes obtained by the gDNA method from several donors were computed using OLGA. TCRdb re-hosts the immuneACCESS table, in-frame sequences only. Its copies lack some clones; in the studies checked, an unresolved V gene accounts for under half of them, and the cause for the rest is not known. That table furnishes V, J and clone size, whereas the DNA furnished D and trimming. Here the sample has roughly 2.5 million clones; 85% to 95% occur a single time. The top ten hold over 0.12% of the sample.

The CDR3 sequence holds 14 residues, the cysteine and phenylalanine included. Only the CDR3 DNA stays, 42 bases, in frame from base 1. Clipping removes 5 bases from V and 4 bases from J, with 6 as the unmatched junction base count. Based on the germline V gene, the CDR1 and CDR2 sequences are SGHTA and FQGNSA. As to this clone: The antigen it binds to is not known. No base-level quality is on record; no much larger clone is a single base apart.

The donors were healthy, HIV-negative adults with no recently reported acute infections or vaccinations. All donors were Caucasian adults living in Nashville, Tennessee, USA. CD4+ T cells were enriched through magnetic negative selection, after which naive cells were positively selected on CD45RA and the remaining negative fraction served as the memory subset. Blood was obtained by leukapheresis, after which PBMCs were separated by Ficoll-Histopaque density gradient centrifugation and cryopreserved in liquid nitrogen vapor phase. Purity and quantity of every magnetically sorted T cell population were checked by analytical flow cytometry. Genomic DNA was isolated from every sorted fraction and measured by UV absorbance on a Nanodrop 2000c.

The V gene is TRBV7-2 and the J gene is TRBJ2-3, and 7 junctional nucleotides match TRBD2. The sequence was obtained from a man between 18 and 29 years old in good health. Sequencing was carried out using naive CD4+ T cells sorted from blood. The cell subset or site label, as the study defines it: CD45RA+ positively selected. The DNA reads TGTGCCAGCAGCCCCGGACTAGGAGCAGATACGCAGTATTTT. Translation gives CASSPGLGADTQYF.